The rows below give T cell receptor beta chains drawn from one sample of a study of human T cells and chemical hapten exposure. Each CDR3 protein is one row after TCRdb ran MiXCR on the RACE reads. The sample includes 90,000 or so distinct CDR3 sequences, over 9.5% seen only once; the top ten take less than 2.5%. Specimen: whole blood, collected in connection with sensitization to the hapten diphenylcyclopropenone (DPC). These receptors were collected from a man aged 40-50 years with alopecia areata. Some clones in this sample may be carry-over from other donors' samples. Both conserved end residues are part of each CDR3. Fields, in order: V gene, CDR3 protein.

v_gene: TRBV30
CDR3aa: CAWSGPHQGAAGYTF

v_gene: TRBV5-5
CDR3aa: CASSGTDSNQPQHF

v_gene: TRBV20-1
CDR3aa: CSARPPGAYGYTF

v_gene: TRBV30
CDR3aa: CAWSGPWTGLQETQYF

v_gene: TRBV6-5
CDR3aa: CASRGNEKLFF

v_gene: TRBV7-2
CDR3aa: CASSYGLLRQGSNQPQHF

v_gene: TRBV27
CDR3aa: CASSLRRTERYNIQYF

v_gene: TRBV12-5
CDR3aa: CASGLERPTEAFF

v_gene: TRBV28
CDR3aa: CASQGSGYEQYF

v_gene: TRBV29-1
CDR3aa: CSVEGTGAYEQYF

v_gene: TRBV6-5
CDR3aa: CASSYSKGTEAFF

v_gene: TRBV29-1
CDR3aa: CSVGGNSNYGYTF

v_gene: TRBV7-9
CDR3aa: CASSPGLADADTQYF

v_gene: TRBV10-3
CDR3aa: CAISERTGGETQYF

v_gene: TRBV7-3
CDR3aa: CASSFTGDEQYF

v_gene: TRBV7-9
CDR3aa: CASSWEGLSDEQYF

v_gene: TRBV7-2
CDR3aa: CASSFDRGNEKLFF

v_gene: TRBV7-6
CDR3aa: CASSLTAGVYNEQFF

v_gene: TRBV2
CDR3aa: CASSDQGTQPQHF

v_gene: TRBV6-5
CDR3aa: CATHTGTDTQYF

v_gene: TRBV20-1
CDR3aa: CSARGGQETQYF

v_gene: TRBV5-1
CDR3aa: CASRRLVGYNEQFF

v_gene: TRBV4-3
CDR3aa: CASSQETRVSGANVLTF

v_gene: TRBV11-3
CDR3aa: CASSLAVLTEAFF

v_gene: TRBV29-1
CDR3aa: CSVTNTGSGELFF

v_gene: TRBV19
CDR3aa: CASSMQASGNTIYF

v_gene: TRBV5-1
CDR3aa: CASSLLDRVGYGYTF

v_gene: TRBV3-1
CDR3aa: CASSQGLATGELFF

v_gene: TRBV29-1
CDR3aa: CSVVGTAGGGEKLFF

v_gene: TRBV4-3
CDR3aa: CASSQSPGGPGRGTGELFF

v_gene: TRBV29-1
CDR3aa: CSVRQGGTGELFF

v_gene: TRBV4-2
CDR3aa: CASSQDPRAGNTIYF

v_gene: TRBV28
CDR3aa: CASSARLGQGAMEQYF

v_gene: TRBV7-8
CDR3aa: CASSLSENTGELFF

v_gene: TRBV6-5
CDR3aa: CACEGTNTGELFF

v_gene: TRBV29-1
CDR3aa: CSVGDTQETQYF

v_gene: TRBV2
CDR3aa: CASSVWTVGNGYTF

v_gene: TRBV6-6
CDR3aa: CASSYGGGNEKLFF

v_gene: TRBV24-1
CDR3aa: CATSDQKREYTDTQYF

v_gene: TRBV3-1
CDR3aa: CASSQVRLAGELFF

v_gene: TRBV20-1
CDR3aa: CSARAGTGARHEQFF

v_gene: TRBV27
CDR3aa: CASSYQRAGLLF

v_gene: TRBV6-7
CDR3aa: CASRSRGSDVGTEAFF

v_gene: TRBV24-1
CDR3aa: CATSDGNYNEQFF

v_gene: TRBV5-1
CDR3aa: CASSLANQQETQYF

v_gene: TRBV9
CDR3aa: CASTSSPSGFTDTQYF

v_gene: TRBV24-1
CDR3aa: CATSVGTGAGYTF

v_gene: TRBV29-1
CDR3aa: CSVERGLTEAFF